The sample holds a few counts of the clone carrying this T cell receptor beta chain. This sample was included in a study of CD8 T cells in Susac syndrome. Random hexamers primed reverse transcription of about 0.5 to 1 ug RNA. TCR beta CDR3 was amplified by immunoSEQ multiplex PCR. This amplification extended across 54 Vbeta and 13 Jbeta segments. TCRdb recomputed calls from the immunoSEQ multiplex PCR reads with MiXCR, one row per CDR3 protein. This table holds around 26,000 distinct CDR3 sequences, 85% to 95% found once. FACS enriched CD8+ TEMRA cells, while bulk CD8+ and CD4+ were negatively isolated. This receptor was obtained from a human donor in good health. The sample consisted of CD8+ T cells from PBMCs.

CDR3 bases: TGTGCCAGCATTGAGAGAGATACGCAGTATTTT. It is translated as CASIERDTQYF. The chain has TRBV27 and TRBJ2-3; D remains unclear. Germline CDR1 reads MNHEY; CDR2 reads SMNVEV (reference sequence). V was pared by 7 bases and J by 5 bases, with 7 bases between. The CDR3 runs 11 residues.